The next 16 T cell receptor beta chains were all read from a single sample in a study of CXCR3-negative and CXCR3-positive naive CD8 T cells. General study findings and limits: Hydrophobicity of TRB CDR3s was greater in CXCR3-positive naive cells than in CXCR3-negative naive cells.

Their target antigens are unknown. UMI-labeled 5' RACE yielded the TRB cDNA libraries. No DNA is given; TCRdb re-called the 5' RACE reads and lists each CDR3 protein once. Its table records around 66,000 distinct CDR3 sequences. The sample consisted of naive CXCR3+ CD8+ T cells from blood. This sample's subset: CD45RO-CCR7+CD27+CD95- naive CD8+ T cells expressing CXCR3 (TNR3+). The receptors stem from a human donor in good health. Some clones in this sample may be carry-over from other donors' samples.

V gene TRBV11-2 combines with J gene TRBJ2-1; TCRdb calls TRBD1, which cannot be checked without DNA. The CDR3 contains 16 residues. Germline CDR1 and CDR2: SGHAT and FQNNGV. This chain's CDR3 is CASSPVGVTSYNEQFF.

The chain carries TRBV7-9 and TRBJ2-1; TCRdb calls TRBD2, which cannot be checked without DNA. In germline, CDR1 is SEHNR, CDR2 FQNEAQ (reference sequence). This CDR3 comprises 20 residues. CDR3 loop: CASSFSGSIGAWESVNEQFF.

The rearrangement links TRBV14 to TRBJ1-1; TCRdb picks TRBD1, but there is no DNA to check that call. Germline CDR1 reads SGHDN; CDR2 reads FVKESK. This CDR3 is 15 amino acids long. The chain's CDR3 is CASSPPGFSRAEAFF. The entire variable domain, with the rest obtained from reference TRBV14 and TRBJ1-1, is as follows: EAGVTQFPSHSVIEKGQTVTLRCDPISGHDNLYWYRRVMGKEIKFLLHFVKESKQDESGMPNNRFLAERTGGTYSTLKVQPAELEDSGVYFCASSPPGFSRAEAFFGQGTRLTVV.

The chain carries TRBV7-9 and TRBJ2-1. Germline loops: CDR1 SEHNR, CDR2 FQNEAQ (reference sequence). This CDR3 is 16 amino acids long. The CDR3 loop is CASSSVLTPSYNEQFF.

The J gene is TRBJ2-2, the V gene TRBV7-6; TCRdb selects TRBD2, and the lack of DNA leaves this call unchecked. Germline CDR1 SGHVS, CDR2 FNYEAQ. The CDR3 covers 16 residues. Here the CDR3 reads CASSLGEGPNTGELFF.

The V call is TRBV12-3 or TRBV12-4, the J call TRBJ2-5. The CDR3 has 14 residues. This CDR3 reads CASSLFEHQETQYF.

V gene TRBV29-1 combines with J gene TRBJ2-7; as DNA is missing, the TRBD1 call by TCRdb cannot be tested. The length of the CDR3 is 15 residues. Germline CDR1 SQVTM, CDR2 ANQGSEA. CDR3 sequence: CSVFSRDTFSYEQYF.

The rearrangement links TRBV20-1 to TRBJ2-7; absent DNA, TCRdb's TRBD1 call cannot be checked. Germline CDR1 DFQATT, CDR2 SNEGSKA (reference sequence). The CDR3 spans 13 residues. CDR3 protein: CSARAGVDYEQYF.

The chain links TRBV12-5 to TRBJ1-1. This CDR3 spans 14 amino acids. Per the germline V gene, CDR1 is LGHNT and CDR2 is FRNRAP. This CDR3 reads CASAISGVFTEAFF.

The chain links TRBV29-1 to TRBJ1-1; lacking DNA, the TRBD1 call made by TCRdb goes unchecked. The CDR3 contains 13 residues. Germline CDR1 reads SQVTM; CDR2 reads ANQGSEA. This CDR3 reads CSVEKTGNTEAFF.

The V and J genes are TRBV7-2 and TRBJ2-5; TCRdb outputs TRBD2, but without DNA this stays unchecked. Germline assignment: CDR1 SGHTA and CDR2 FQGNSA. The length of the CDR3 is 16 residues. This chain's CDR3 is CASSLVQLAIGETQYF.

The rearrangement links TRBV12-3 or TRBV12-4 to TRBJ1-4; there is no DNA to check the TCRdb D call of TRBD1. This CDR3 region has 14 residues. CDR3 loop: CASRETGAGEKLFF.

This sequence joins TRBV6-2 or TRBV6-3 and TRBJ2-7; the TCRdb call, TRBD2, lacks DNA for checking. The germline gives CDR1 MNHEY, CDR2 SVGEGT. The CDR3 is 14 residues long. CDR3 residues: CASSPDKPRAEQYF.

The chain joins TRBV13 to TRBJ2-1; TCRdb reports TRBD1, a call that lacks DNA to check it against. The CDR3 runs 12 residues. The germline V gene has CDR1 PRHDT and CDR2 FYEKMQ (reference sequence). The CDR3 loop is CASTRGDGEQFF.

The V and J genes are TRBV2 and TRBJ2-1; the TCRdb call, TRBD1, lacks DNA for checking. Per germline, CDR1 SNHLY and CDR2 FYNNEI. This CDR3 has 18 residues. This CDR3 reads CASRGGWTTSYLNNEQFF.

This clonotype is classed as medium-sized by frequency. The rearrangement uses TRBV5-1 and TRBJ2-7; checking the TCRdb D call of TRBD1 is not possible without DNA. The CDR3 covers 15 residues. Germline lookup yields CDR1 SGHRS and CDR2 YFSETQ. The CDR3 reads CASSLGLGGTYEQYF.